Following are 24 T cell receptor beta chains from one sample sequenced in a study of patients and donors after allogeneic stem cell transplantation. MiXCR, run by TCRdb on the RT-PCR reads, gives a single entry per CDR3 protein. The profile shows about 410,000 distinct CDR3 sequences, 16% of them singletons. Material for sequencing was blood, either unsorted or a sorted T cell fraction (not recorded which). The receptors shown here come from a human donor who was either an allogeneic HSCT recipient or a stem cell or donor lymphocyte infusion donor (not recorded which). It is not recorded whose cells these are; they may come from a transplant donor.

The gene calls are TRBV20-1 and TRBJ1-5; D call uncertain. Germline V gives CDR1 DFQATT, CDR2 SNEGSKA (reference sequence). Trimming removed 6 bases from V and 3 bases from J, with 9 bases in between. This CDR3 contains 12 residues. The CDR3: CSAQESNQPQHF. In nucleotides, the CDR3 is TGCAGTGCGCAGGAATCCAATCAGCCCCAGCATTTT.

In its sample, this clonotype was seen a few times. CDR3 DNA: TGCAGTGCTAGAGGCGAAAAACTGTTTTTT. Its translation: CSARGEKLFF. The V and J genes are TRBV20-1 and TRBJ1-4; D is undetermined. This CDR3 comprises 10 residues. Trimming took off 1 base at V and 8 bases at J, with 2 bases between the two ends. Looked up from germline, CDR1 is DFQATT and CDR2 is SNEGSKA (reference sequence).

In this sample, this clonotype turned up a few times. V is TRBV12-3 or TRBV12-4 and J is TRBJ1-3; D perhaps matches TRBD1 (6 bases). The CDR3 sequence is 12 residues long. The germline V and J ends were trimmed by 2 bases and 8 bases, with 7 bases remaining between them. CDR3 protein: CASSLSGDTIYF. The CDR3 DNA is TGTGCCAGCAGTTTATCAGGGGACACCATATATTTT.

The genes are TRBV12-3 or TRBV12-4 and TRBJ1-6; TRBD1 agrees at 7 bases. The J segment lost 8 bases and the V segment lost 6 bases, leaving 7 bases of the junction unmatched. CDR3 length: 14 amino acids. The CDR3 DNA reads as TGTGCCAGCAGCCCGGGACAGCAGTATTCACCCCTCCACTTT. The encoded protein is CASSPGQQYSPLHF.

This clonotype was seen more than once but under ten times. V usage is TRBV5-1 and J usage is TRBJ1-2, with 9 bases lining up with TRBD1. Germline loops: CDR1 SGHRS, CDR2 YFSETQ. The length of the CDR3 is 15 residues. V lost 5 bases to trimming and J lost 6 bases; unmatched junction nucleotides: 11. The CDR3 is CASSQDRGDGNGYTF. The CDR3, as DNA: TGCGCCAGCAGTCAGGACAGGGGAGATGGGAATGGCTACACCTTC.

The sample holds a few counts of this clonotype. The chain employs TRBV4-1 and TRBJ1-1; D unresolved. This CDR3 spans 17 amino acids. V was trimmed by 0 bases and J by 1 base, leaving 15 bases between them. Germline values: CDR1 MGHRA, CDR2 YSYEKL. For the CDR3, the DNA is TGCGCCAGCAGCCAAGAAAATTTTTGGCAGGAGAACACTGAAGCTTTCTTT. Encoded protein: CASSQENFWQENTEAFF.

The rearrangement uses TRBV5-6 and TRBJ1-5, with 7 bases lining up with TRBD1. The J segment lost 4 bases and the V segment lost 3 bases, leaving 1 base of the junction unmatched. The germline gives CDR1 SGHDT, CDR2 YYEEEE. This CDR3 has 13 residues. CDR3 amino acids: CASSSGQNQPQHF. CDR3 sequence (DNA): TGTGCCAGCAGCTCGGGACAGAATCAGCCCCAGCATTTT.

This clonotype occurred a few times. This chain connects TRBV4-2 to TRBJ2-5, with 12 bases fitting TRBD1. The CDR3 has 16 amino acids. J gave up 4 bases and V 1 base, and 4 bases lay outside the gene matches. Germline V CDR1 and CDR2: LGHNA, YNFKEQ. The CDR3 protein is CASSQGGTGGVETQYF. The DNA for the CDR3 is TGTGCCAGCAGCCAAGGGGGGACAGGGGGCGTAGAGACCCAGTACTTC.

This clonotype was found many times. J is TRBJ2-1 and V is TRBV3-1; 7 nucleotides align to TRBD2. CDR1 is LGHDT and CDR2 is YNNKEL in the germline V gene (reference sequence). Losses at the gene ends were 3 bases for V and 5 bases for J; bases not matched to a gene: 1. The CDR3 has 13 amino acids. CDR3 protein: CASSQSGDNEQFF. CDR3 DNA: TGTGCCAGCAGCCAGAGCGGGGACAATGAGCAGTTCTTC.

This clonotype was seen a few times. This chain joins TRBV30 and TRBJ1-2, with D unresolved. Germline assignment: CDR1 GTSNPN and CDR2 SVGIG (reference sequence). Trimming took off 0 bases at V and 8 bases at J, with 10 bases between the two ends. The CDR3 contains 12 residues. CDR3 DNA: TGTGCCTGGAGTGTAACAATGGGAGGCTACACCTTC. Encoded protein: CAWSVTMGGYTF. The full variable domain, in which reference TRBV30 and TRBJ1-2 provide the parts outside the CDR3, is SQTIHQWPATLVQPVGSPLSLECTVEGTSNPNLYWYRQAAGRGLQLLFYSVGIGQISSEVPQNLSASRPQDRQFILSSKKLLLSDSGFYLCAWSVTMGGYTFGSGTRLTVV.

This clonotype came up a few times. V gene TRBV4-2 combines with J gene TRBJ2-7; D might be TRBD1 (6 bases). V was pared by 0 bases and J by 3 bases, with 15 bases between. CDR1 is LGHNA and CDR2 is YNFKEQ in the germline V gene. This CDR3 contains 16 residues. CDR3 residues: CASSQESKAGVYEQYF. The CDR3 region has the DNA TGTGCCAGCAGCCAAGAATCCAAGGCAGGGGTCTACGAGCAGTACTTC.

This clonotype was detected a few times. This sequence joins TRBV5-1 and TRBJ2-7, with TRBD1 matching 9 bases. Looked up from germline, CDR1 is SGHRS and CDR2 is YFSETQ. J was trimmed by 2 bases and V by 4 bases; bases with no gene match: 7. This CDR3 is built from 15 residues. As DNA, the CDR3 is TGCGCCAGCAGCCCGGTGGGACAGGGCGCCTACGAGCAGTACTTC. Its translation: CASSPVGQGAYEQYF.

This clonotype was seen at least ten times. The chain has TRBV5-1 and TRBJ2-7; 8 bases agree with TRBD1. Losses at the gene ends were 3 bases for V and 5 bases for J; bases not matched to a gene: 4. Germline CDR1 reads SGHRS; CDR2 reads YFSETQ. The CDR3 has 13 residues. The CDR3, as DNA: TGCGCCAGCAGCTCGGACAGGGCCCACGAGCAGTACTTC. Amino acid sequence: CASSSDRAHEQYF.

This clonotype occurred many times. V gene TRBV6-1 combines with J gene TRBJ2-3; D is ambiguous. Germline CDR1 is MNHNS and CDR2 is SASEGT. Trimming removed 0 bases from V and 9 bases from J, with 25 bases in between. The CDR3 sequence is 18 residues long. The CDR3 DNA reads TGTGCCAGCAGTGAAGCGGTTTCTCCCCACCCACCTTTTGGGACGCAGTATTTT. Its protein is CASSEAVSPHPPFGTQYF.

The chain uses TRBV5-5 and TRBJ2-4, with TRBD1 identical over 9 bases. J lost 7 bases, V lost 4 bases, and 9 bases had no gene match. CDR3 size: 15 residues. Per the germline V gene, CDR1 is SGHKS and CDR2 is YYEKEE (reference sequence). The CDR3 loop is CASSLRRDRVNIQYF. The CDR3 DNA reads TGTGCCAGCAGCCTTCGCCGGGACAGGGTGAACATTCAGTACTTC.

This clonotype has only a few counts. J is TRBJ2-7 and V is TRBV4-1; 10 nucleotides align to TRBD1. The CDR3 is made up of 16 amino acids. The ends lost 0 bases at V and 6 bases at J; junction bases unmatched: 8. Germline V CDR1 and CDR2: MGHRA, YSYEKL. The DNA of the CDR3 is TGCGCCAGCAGCCAAGATCCCCGAGACAGGGGGCGCGAGCAGTACTTC. Amino acids: CASSQDPRDRGREQYF.

The chain combines TRBV29-1 with TRBJ2-7; 9 bases line up with TRBD2. The CDR3 spans 13 residues. J gave up 3 bases and V 4 bases, and 4 bases lay outside the gene matches. In germline, CDR1 is SQVTM, CDR2 ANQGSEA. The CDR3 DNA follows: TGCAGCGTTGCCAGCGGGAGGTTCTACGAGCAGTACTTC. The encoded protein is CSVASGRFYEQYF.

The chain recombines TRBV29-1 with TRBJ1-1; perhaps TRBD1 as D (5 bases). The CDR3 runs 13 residues. Trimming pared 2 bases from V and 5 bases from J, leaving 12 bases between. Germline V gene sequence: CDR1 SQVTM, CDR2 ANQGSEA. This chain's CDR3 is CSVERDPSTEAFF. In nucleotides, the CDR3 is TGCAGCGTTGAACGGGACCCCTCGACTGAAGCTTTCTTT.

This clonotype was counted a few times. The chain carries TRBV7-9 and TRBJ1-6; D is ambiguous. CDR1 and CDR2 (germline): SEHNR, FQNEAQ (reference sequence). V was trimmed by 2 bases and J by 5 bases, leaving 7 bases between them. CDR3 length equals 14 residues. The CDR3 DNA follows: TGTGCCAGCAGCTTATTGGCCGATAATTCACCCCTCCACTTT. Amino acid sequence: CASSLLADNSPLHF.

The chain combines TRBV19 with TRBJ2-2; D assignment may be TRBD1 or TRBD2 (5 bases each). The CDR3 has 14 amino acids. V was shortened by 5 bases and J by 6 bases, with 13 bases between the two germline ends. Germline CDR1 LNHDA, CDR2 SQIVND (reference sequence). The CDR3 sequence: CASSPRGKAGELFF. CDR3 DNA: TGTGCCAGTAGTCCGAGGGGCAAGGCCGGGGAGCTGTTTTTT.

This clonotype has a single count. The chain carries TRBV15 and TRBJ2-7; 7 positions match TRBD2. CDR3 length equals 15 residues. V dropped 5 bases and J dropped 5; count of bases not matched to a gene: 12. Germline V gene data show CDR1 as LNHNV and CDR2 as YYDKDF (reference sequence). The CDR3 is CATSPQRPSGDEQYF. The CDR3 DNA follows: TGTGCCACCAGCCCTCAAAGGCCTAGCGGCGACGAGCAGTACTTC.

This clonotype was counted between two and nine times. The V gene is TRBV5-6, the J gene TRBJ2-3, with 8 nucleotides matching TRBD2. The CDR3 contains 17 residues. Trimming took 0 bases from V and 1 from J; bases not matched to a gene: 7. Per the germline V gene, CDR1 is SGHDT and CDR2 is YYEEEE. CDR3 nucleotide sequence: TGTGCCAGCAGCTTGGGGCGGGGGGCCTCCCGCACAGATACGCAGTATTTT. Protein sequence: CASSLGRGASRTDTQYF.

The gene calls are TRBV6-2 or TRBV6-3 and TRBJ1-5; TRBD1 might be the D (6 bases). Trimming cost V 6 bases and J 1 base, with 16 bases left between them. Germline lookup yields CDR1 MNHEY and CDR2 SVGEGT. The CDR3 is 16 residues long. Here the CDR3 reads CASRPTGGGSNQPQHF. The CDR3 nucleotides read TGTGCCAGCAGACCCACGGGGGGCGGGAGCAATCAGCCCCAGCATTTT.

In DNA, the CDR3 is TGCAGTACGGGACTAGCGGGAGGAGGGTTGGACGAGCAGTACTTC. Amino acids: CSTGLAGGGLDEQYF. This rearrangement joins TRBV20-1 to TRBJ2-7; 15 bases fit TRBD2. There are 15 residues in the CDR3. With 8 bases clipped from V and 5 bases from J, the junction kept 10 bases outside the gene matches. Germline lookup yields CDR1 DFQATT and CDR2 SNEGSKA (reference sequence).